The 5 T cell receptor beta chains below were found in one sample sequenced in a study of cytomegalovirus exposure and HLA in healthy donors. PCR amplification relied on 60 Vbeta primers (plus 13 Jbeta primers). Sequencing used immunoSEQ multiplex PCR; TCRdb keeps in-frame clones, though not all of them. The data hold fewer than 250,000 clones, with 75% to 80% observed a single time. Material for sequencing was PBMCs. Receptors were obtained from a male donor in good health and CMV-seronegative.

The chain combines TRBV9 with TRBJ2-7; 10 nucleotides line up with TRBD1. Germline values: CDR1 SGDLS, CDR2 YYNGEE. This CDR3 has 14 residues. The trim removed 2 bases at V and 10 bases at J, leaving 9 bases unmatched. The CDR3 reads CASSVSGTGDLQYF. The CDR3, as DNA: TGTGCCAGCAGCGTTTCCGGGACAGGGGACCTTCAGTACTTC.

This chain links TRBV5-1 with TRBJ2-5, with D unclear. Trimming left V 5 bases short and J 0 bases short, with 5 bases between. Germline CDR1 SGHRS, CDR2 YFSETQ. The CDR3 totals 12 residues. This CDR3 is CASRQDQETQYF. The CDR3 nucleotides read TGCGCCAGCAGGCAGGACCAAGAGACCCAGTACTTC.

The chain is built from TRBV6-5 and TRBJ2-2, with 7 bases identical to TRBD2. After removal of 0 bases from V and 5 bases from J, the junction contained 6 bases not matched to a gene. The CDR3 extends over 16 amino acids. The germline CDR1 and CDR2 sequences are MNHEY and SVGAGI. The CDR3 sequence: CASSYSGGILTGELFF. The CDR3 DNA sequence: TGTGCCAGCAGTTACTCGGGAGGGATATTAACCGGGGAGCTGTTTTTT.

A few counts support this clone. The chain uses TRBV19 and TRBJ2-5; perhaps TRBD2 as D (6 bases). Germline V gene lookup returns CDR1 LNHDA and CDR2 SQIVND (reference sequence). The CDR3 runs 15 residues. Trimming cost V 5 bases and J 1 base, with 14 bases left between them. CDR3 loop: CASSGPSEIQETQYF. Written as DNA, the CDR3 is TGTGCCAGTAGTGGTCCTAGCGAGATCCAAGAGACCCAGTACTTC.

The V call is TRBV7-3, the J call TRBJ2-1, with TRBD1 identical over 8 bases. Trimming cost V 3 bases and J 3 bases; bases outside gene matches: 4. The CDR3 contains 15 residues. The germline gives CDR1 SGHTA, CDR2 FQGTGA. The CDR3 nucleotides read TGTGCCAGCAGCTTGGGGACAGGTCTCTACAATGAGCAGTTCTTC. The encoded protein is CASSLGTGLYNEQFF. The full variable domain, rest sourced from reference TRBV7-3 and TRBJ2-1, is GAGVSQTPSNKVTEKGKYVELRCDPISGHTALYWYRQSLGQGPEFLIYFQGTGAADDSGLPNDRFFAVRPEGSVSTLKIQRTERGDSAVYLCASSLGTGLYNEQFFGPGTRLTVL.